This paragraph covers one TCR beta chain sequence. Profiling relied on immunoSEQ multiplex PCR, and the TCRdb table lists in-frame clones only, not all of them. The sample has around 100,000 clones; about 90% are singletons. The data stem from a study of OX40 agonist ivuxolimab in advanced cancers. About the study: The mean age was approximately 60 years, ranging from 23 to 79, with 65% to 90% of participants male.

Autoimmune disease history or systemic immunosuppression meant exclusion. On cycle 4 day 1 and cycle 7 day 1, as well as at baseline, blood was sampled. The receptor comes from an adult with an advanced solid tumor such as melanoma, head and neck, liver or kidney cancer. The sample consisted of CD4+ or CD8+ T cells sorted from blood, taken in a trial of the OX40 agonist ivuxolimab.

CDR3 DNA sequence: TGTGCCAGCAGCTTCCGGGAGAGCTCCTACGAGCAGTACTTC. Amino acid sequence: CASSFRESSYEQYF. V usage is TRBV7-9 and J usage is TRBJ2-7; D possibly corresponds to TRBD2 (6 bases). This CDR3 contains 14 residues. Germline-derived CDR1 and CDR2 are SEHNR and FQNEAQ (reference sequence). Trimming took 3 bases from V and 0 from J, leaving 9 bases between them.